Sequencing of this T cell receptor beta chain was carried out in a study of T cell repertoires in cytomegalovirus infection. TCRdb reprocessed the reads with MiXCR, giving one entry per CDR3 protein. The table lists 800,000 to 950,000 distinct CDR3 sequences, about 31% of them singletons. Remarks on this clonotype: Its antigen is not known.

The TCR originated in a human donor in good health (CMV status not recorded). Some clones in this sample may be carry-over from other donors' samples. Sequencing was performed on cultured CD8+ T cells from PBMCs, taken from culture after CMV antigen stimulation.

Here the CDR3 DNA reads TGTGCCAGCAGCGTAGGCGGGGGGGCCGCCGAGACCCAGTACTTC. This translates into CASSVGGGAAETQYF. This chain links TRBV9 with TRBJ2-5; 9 nucleotides agree with TRBD2. This CDR3 has 15 amino acids. Per the germline V gene, CDR1 is SGDLS and CDR2 is YYNGEE. After removal of 0 bases from V and 5 bases from J, the junction contained 5 bases not matched to a gene.